The entry below describes one T cell receptor beta chain. What it recognizes is unknown. This CDR3 region has 14 residues. The V end was cut by 4 bases, the J end by 1 base, with 10 bases between. Germline V lookup: CDR1 LGHDT, CDR2 YNNKEL (reference sequence). When the RNA was reverse transcribed, random hexamers were used with an input of roughly 0.5 to 1 ug. Across 54 Vbeta and 13 Jbeta, TCR beta CDR3 was amplified with immunoSEQ multiplex PCR. TCRdb reprocessed the immunoSEQ multiplex PCR reads with MiXCR, giving one entry per CDR3 protein. The sample includes 210,000 or so distinct CDR3 sequences, about 94% of them seen just once. The sample comes from a study of CD8 T cells in Susac syndrome. Study context: Active disease was present in about 6 of the sequenced Susac syndrome patients, and remission in fewer than ten.

The study, taken as a whole, reports: The study's TCR sequencing and HLA analysis covered a relatively small number of individuals, and the study acknowledged this.

Sequenced sample: CD4+ T cells from PBMCs. The rearrangement joins TRBV3-1 to TRBJ2-5; D may be TRBD1 (6 bases). The clonotype originates from a human donor with Susac syndrome. The CDR3 sequence: CASSLGQCQETQYF. The CDR3, as DNA: TGTGCCAGCAGCCTTGGACAGTGCCAAGAGACCCAGTACTTC.